This T cell receptor (beta chain) was recovered during a study of blood T cell repertoires in COVID-19. Whole-study context: The United States, Italy and Spain provided the acute and convalescent COVID-19 samples.

In the source study's methods: By means of reference gene primer amplification, nucleated cell counts were estimated. Produced via immunoSEQ multiplex PCR; TCRdb's table is partial and in-frame only. Clone size and the V and J calls come from that table; the DNA yielded D and trimming. The sample consists of approximately 94,000 clones, roughly 91% of them appearing once. Trimming took 3 bases from V and 3 from J; bases not matched to a gene: 8. The CDR3 loop spans 16 amino acids. The germline V gene encodes CDR1 SGDLS and CDR2 YYNGEE. This TCR came from a woman aged 80 or over with active COVID-19. Sequences were obtained from peripheral blood. The chain carries TRBV9 and TRBJ2-1; 8 bases are shared with TRBD1. The CDR3 here is CASSAPGTGIYNEQFF. DNA for the CDR3: TGTGCCAGCAGCGCCCCCGGGACAGGAATCTACAATGAGCAGTTCTTC.